The sequence of this TCR beta chain was determined in a study of cytomegalovirus exposure and HLA in healthy donors. General study points: A later analysis revealed that TCR association rates differed between HLA loci, peaking at DRB1 and bottoming out at HLA-C.

These donors, healthy bone marrow donors, were studied. While unrecorded immune exposures were likely, the donors were nominally healthy when sampled. Use of 60 Vbeta and 13 Jbeta primers characterized the PCR. Clones were sequenced by immunoSEQ multiplex PCR, and TCRdb holds only the in-frame ones, with some missing. The repertoire consists of a few hundred thousand clones, with around 90% occurring once and the leading ten covering 1.7%. Concerning this clone itself: The antigen remains undetermined.

Germline V gives CDR1 SGDLS, CDR2 YYNGEE. This CDR3 is 15 amino acids long. V gave up 3 bases and J gave up 5 bases; unmatched junction bases: 9. The specimen sequenced was PBMCs. The chain carries TRBV9 and TRBJ2-5, with TRBD1 matching over 8 bases. This receptor was identified in a girl aged 2 to 9 in good health and CMV-seronegative. Written as DNA, the CDR3 is TGTGCCAGCAGCGAGCCACGACAGGGGTCGGAGACCCAGTACTTC. Its translation: CASSEPRQGSETQYF.